This T cell receptor beta chain was observed in a study of PD-1 blockade in classical Hodgkin lymphoma. Study information: The patients were dosed with nivolumab 3 mg/kg, infused intravenously every 2 weeks.

Only in-frame clones appear in the TCRdb table, and some are missing; sequencing was by immunoSEQ multiplex PCR. The table records about 31,000 clones, 65% to 90% of them present only once. Exposure to brentuximab vedotin varied, and each patient had relapsed following autologous stem cell transplantation. Thawed PBMCs yielded CD4+ T cells through magnetic negative selection. About this clone: What it binds is unknown.

General observations from the study: What drove the repertoire differences, possibly disease activity or prior therapy, has not been defined. Newly diagnosed patients reportedly trailed healthy donors in baseline TCR diversity. By cycle point C4D1, TCR diversity had risen significantly in CD4+ cells (but not CD8+ cells).

V gave up 8 bases and J gave up 7 bases; unmatched junction bases: 18. The CDR3 is 17 residues long. CDR1 is MDHEN and CDR2 is SYDVKM in the germline V gene. This rearrangement joins TRBV28 to TRBJ2-1; 9 nucleotides agree with TRBD2. The material was CD4+ T cells from blood, obtained at baseline. The TCR was taken from a human donor with classical Hodgkin lymphoma. This CDR3 reads CASSYGGVSGSTNEQFF. The CDR3, as DNA: TGTGCCAGCTCCTATGGGGGGGTTAGCGGGAGTACGAATGAGCAGTTCTTC.